This is a list of T cell receptor beta chains from one sample in a study of T-cell memory formation after mild COVID-19. TCRdb independently ran MiXCR on the 5' RACE reads; one entry per CDR3 protein. The sample holds approximately 180,000 distinct CDR3 sequences, roughly 17% seen once. The sample taken for sequencing was PBMCs or a T cell subset sorted from them (not recorded which). The receptors were gathered from an adult woman who had mild COVID-19 (a few samples of this study predate the infection). Cell type and time point are not known. CDR3s include the opening cysteine and the closing phenylalanine or tryptophan. D genes are given only for firm matches. The size field is filled for only some rows; it gives once, few, many or a size class.

abundance	v_gene	d_gene	j_gene	CDR3aa	CDR3nt
few	TRBV2	TRBD1	TRBJ1-4	CASRKGQRNEKLFF	TGTGCCAGCAGGAAGGGACAGCGTAATGAAAAACTGTTTTTT
-	TRBV14	-	TRBJ2-1	CASSQDLGEINNEQFF	TGTGCCAGCAGCCAAGATCTGGGGGAGATCAACAATGAGCAGTTCTTC
-	TRBV29-1	-	TRBJ1-2	CSAYRQEFYGYTF	TGCAGCGCTTATCGACAGGAATTCTATGGCTACACCTTC
few	TRBV6-2/TRBV6-3	-	TRBJ1-2	CASEDISYGYTF	TGTGCCAGCGAGGACATTTCCTATGGCTACACCTTC
many	TRBV7-9	-	TRBJ2-7	CASSLTAGYEQYF	TGTGCCAGCAGCTTGACGGCGGGATACGAGCAGTACTTC
-	TRBV12-3/TRBV12-4	-	TRBJ2-1	CASSRDSSSYNEQFF	TGTGCCAGCAGCCGAGACAGTAGCTCCTACAATGAGCAGTTCTTC
few	TRBV7-9	-	TRBJ2-7	CASSRFLGGFDEQYF	TGTGCCAGCAGCCGGTTCTTGGGGGGATTCGACGAGCAGTACTTC
-	TRBV7-9	TRBD2	TRBJ2-3	CASSAGLAGGPTATDTQYF	TGTGCCAGCAGCGCCGGACTAGCGGGAGGGCCTACAGCCACAGATACGCAGTATTTT
-	TRBV19	TRBD1	TRBJ2-3	CASIYTGQGTDTQYF	TGTGCCAGTATTTACACGGGACAGGGTACAGATACGCAGTATTTT
-	TRBV24-1	TRBD2	TRBJ2-1	CATSDPSLTSGSSYYNEQFF	TGTGCCACCAGTGACCCCTCCCTGACTAGCGGGAGTTCGTACTACAATGAGCAGTTCTTC
-	TRBV12-3/TRBV12-4	-	TRBJ2-1	CASSRGKLGGEQFF	TGTGCCAGCAGTCGGGGGAAGCTTGGGGGTGAGCAGTTCTTC
-	TRBV3-1	-	TRBJ2-2	CASSSFTGELFF	TGTGCCAGCAGCTCCTTCACCGGGGAGCTGTTTTTT
-	TRBV4-1	-	TRBJ2-7	CASSHHDRRENEQYF	TGCGCCAGCAGCCATCACGACAGGCGGGAAAACGAGCAGTACTTC
few	TRBV9	TRBD2	TRBJ2-7	CASSVGVAGAYEQYF	TGTGCCAGCAGCGTAGGGGTAGCGGGGGCCTACGAGCAGTACTTC
few	TRBV12-3/TRBV12-4	-	TRBJ2-7	CASSPGRGVRTYEQYF	TGTGCCAGCAGCCCAGGTCGAGGGGTAAGGACCTACGAGCAGTACTTC
-	TRBV12-3/TRBV12-4	-	TRBJ2-6	CASSFGFLRDSGANVLTF	TGTGCCAGCAGTTTTGGGTTCTTGCGGGACTCTGGGGCCAACGTCCTGACTTTC
few	TRBV21-1	-	TRBJ1-6	CASSTAKTGGRSPLHF	TGTGCCAGCAGCACAGCAAAAACAGGGGGTCGGTCACCCCTCCACTTT
few	TRBV7-9	-	TRBJ1-2	CASSSPAGGYGYTF	TGTGCCAGCAGCTCCCCGGCGGGGGGTTATGGCTACACCTTC
-	TRBV24-1	TRBD2	TRBJ2-3	CATSVSGSVGDTQYF	TGTGCCACCAGTGTCAGCGGGAGTGTAGGAGATACGCAGTATTTT
many	TRBV20-1	-	TRBJ2-5	CSAQPGAQAWETQYF	TGCAGTGCCCAGCCGGGGGCCCAGGCCTGGGAGACCCAGTACTTC
few	TRBV5-1	TRBD1	TRBJ2-5	CASRQGFQETQYF	TGCGCCAGCAGACAGGGGTTCCAAGAGACCCAGTACTTC
many	TRBV20-1	TRBD2	TRBJ2-1	CSAGLAGTTLEGFF	TGCAGTGCTGGACTAGCGGGCACCACCCTCGAGGGGTTCTTC
once	TRBV11-2	-	TRBJ1-2	CASSLLMAGNNYGYTF	TGTGCCAGCAGCTTATTAATGGCGGGCAATAACTATGGCTACACCTTC
once	TRBV5-1	-	TRBJ2-3	CASRTGGQITDTQYF	TGCGCCAGCAGGACGGGAGGACAGATCACAGATACGCAGTATTTT
few	TRBV5-1	-	TRBJ1-2	CASSPAATAHYGYTF	TGCGCCAGCAGCCCGGCAGCCACGGCACACTATGGCTACACCTTC
-	TRBV12-3/TRBV12-4	TRBD2	TRBJ2-1	CASSLGLAEGNEQFF	TGTGCCAGCAGTTTGGGTCTAGCGGAGGGTAATGAGCAGTTCTTC
-	TRBV5-4	-	TRBJ2-5	CASSIGVETQYF	TGTGCCAGCAGCATCGGGGTGGAGACCCAGTACTTC
many	TRBV18	-	TRBJ1-1	CASSRTQNTEAFF	TGTGCCAGCTCGCGGACCCAGAACACTGAAGCTTTCTTT
few	TRBV30	-	TRBJ2-3	CAWSVSVATDTQYF	TGTGCCTGGAGTGTAAGCGTTGCTACAGATACGCAGTATTTT
-	TRBV11-3	TRBD2	TRBJ2-7	CASSGKSSSSGRTSYEQYF	TGTGCCAGCTCGGGAAAGAGTAGTTCTAGCGGGAGGACTTCCTACGAGCAGTACTTC
-	TRBV12-3/TRBV12-4	-	TRBJ2-7	CASSSTGGTSYEQYF	TGTGCCAGCAGTTCCACCGGGGGAACTTCCTACGAGCAGTACTTC
few	TRBV5-6	-	TRBJ1-3	CASSSGQPDSGNTIYF	TGTGCCAGCAGCTCAGGACAGCCCGACTCTGGAAACACCATATATTTT
-	TRBV29-1	-	TRBJ1-2	CSVEYRQNYGYTF	TGCAGCGTTGAATACCGACAGAACTATGGCTACACCTTC
-	TRBV27	-	TRBJ1-6	CASSSQGKNSPLHF	TGTGCCAGCAGTTCCCAGGGAAAGAATTCACCCCTCCACTTT
few	TRBV19	-	TRBJ2-1	CASSLDRGAYNEQFF	TGTGCCAGTAGCTTGGACAGAGGAGCCTACAATGAGCAGTTCTTC
-	TRBV11-2	-	TRBJ1-1	CATPDPPDKPEAFF	TGTGCCACCCCAGACCCGCCAGACAAGCCTGAAGCTTTCTTT
-	TRBV3-1	-	TRBJ1-5	CASSQVVNQPQHF	TGTGCCAGCAGCCAAGTTGTTAATCAGCCCCAGCATTTT
-	TRBV14	-	TRBJ1-2	CASSPGVAPIYGYTF	TGTGCCAGCAGCCCCGGTGTAGCACCAATCTATGGCTACACCTTC
few	TRBV7-9	-	TRBJ1-6	CASSFLGAAGGAPLHF	TGTGCCAGCAGCTTTCTCGGGGCCGCTGGCGGAGCACCCCTCCACTTT
-	TRBV12-3/TRBV12-4	TRBD1	TRBJ2-1	CASSYHRGRNEQFF	TGTGCCAGCAGTTACCACAGGGGGCGGAATGAGCAGTTCTTC
few	TRBV7-9	-	TRBJ2-7	CASSLGPGRYEQYF	TGTGCCAGCAGCTTAGGCCCAGGGCGTTACGAGCAGTACTTC
-	TRBV12-3/TRBV12-4	-	TRBJ2-7	CASAKSYEQYF	TGTGCCAGCGCTAAGTCCTACGAGCAGTACTTC
-	TRBV7-9	-	TRBJ2-7	CASSPVPSYEQYF	TGTGCCAGCAGCCCGGTGCCCTCCTACGAGCAGTACTTC
many	TRBV5-1	-	TRBJ2-1	CASTQGSPPNEQFF	TGCGCCAGCACTCAGGGGTCACCCCCCAATGAGCAGTTCTTC
-	TRBV24-1	TRBD2	TRBJ2-3	CATSDSGIFGGSGTDTQYF	TGTGCCACCAGTGATTCAGGAATTTTCGGCGGGAGCGGCACAGATACGCAGTATTTT
few	TRBV6-1	-	TRBJ1-5	CASSEWYGNQPQHF	TGTGCCAGCAGTGAATGGTATGGGAATCAGCCCCAGCATTTT
-	TRBV20-1	-	TRBJ1-6	CSAPDRSGYNSPLHF	TGCAGTGCCCCGGACCGCTCAGGTTATAATTCACCCCTCCACTTT
few	TRBV7-3	-	TRBJ2-2	CASSLDRMNTGELFF	TGTGCCAGCAGCTTAGACAGGATGAACACCGGGGAGCTGTTTTTT
few	TRBV7-3	TRBD2	TRBJ2-1	CASSFSSGIYNEQFF	TGTGCCAGCAGCTTTTCTAGCGGGATATACAATGAGCAGTTCTTC
-	TRBV5-5	-	TRBJ2-2	CASSWGRTGELFF	TGTGCCAGCAGCTGGGGGCGGACCGGGGAGCTGTTTTTT
-	TRBV7-2	-	TRBJ2-5	CASIQGQETQYF	TGTGCCAGCATTCAGGGTCAAGAGACCCAGTACTTC
few	TRBV12-3/TRBV12-4	-	TRBJ2-7	CASRNGLNYEQYF	TGTGCCAGCAGAAACGGACTTAACTACGAGCAGTACTTC